These T cell receptor beta chains were read from a single sample in a study of blood T cell repertoires in COVID-19. Some clones are missing from TCRdb's copy, which holds only in-frame ones; the method was immunoSEQ multiplex PCR. The repertoire consists of approximately 210,000 clones, with 85% to 90% occurring once and the leading ten covering roughly 11%. The sample comprised peripheral blood. These receptors came from a man aged 45-65 years with COVID-19, enrolled during active disease. CDR3s include the opening cysteine and the closing phenylalanine or tryptophan. D genes are given only for firm matches. Rows may omit the clone size; those that give it use once, few, many or a size class.

.,TRBD2,TRBJ2-7,TRBV6-1,CASSERLAGVPYEQYF,TGTGCCAGCAGTGAACGACTAGCGGGAGTTCCCTACGAGCAGTACTTC
.,.,TRBJ1-4,TRBV9,CASSGGGVNEKLFF,TGTGCCAGCAGCGGAGGGGGTGTTAATGAAAAACTGTTTTTT
.,TRBD1,TRBJ2-3,TRBV5-6,CASSLGQGSADTQYF,TGTGCCAGCAGCTTGGGACAGGGTTCGGCAGATACGCAGTATTTT
.,.,TRBJ2-3,TRBV19,CASRPHGDSLADTQYF,TGTGCCAGTAGACCGCATGGGGACTCCCTCGCAGATACGCAGTATTTT
.,.,TRBJ1-1,TRBV2,CASRGLFDTEAFF,TGTGCCAGCAGGGGGCTTTTTGACACTGAAGCTTTCTTT
.,TRBD1,TRBJ2-3,TRBV7-9,CASSRPTTGEVDTQYF,TGTGCCAGCAGCCGACCCACGACAGGGGAGGTGGATACGCAGTATTTT
.,TRBD1,TRBJ1-6,TRBV7-2,CASSRGTGENSPLHF,TGTGCCAGCAGCAGAGGGACAGGGGAGAATTCACCCCTCCACTTT
.,.,TRBJ2-1,TRBV28,CASSLLGRAGTYNEQFF,TGTGCCAGCAGTTTATTGGGCCGTGCAGGGACCTACAATGAGCAGTTCTTC
.,.,TRBJ2-5,TRBV28,CASSLQQRGETQYF,TGTGCCAGCAGTTTACAGCAGCGAGGAGAGACCCAGTACTTC
once,TRBD2,TRBJ2-1,TRBV11-3,CASSLARGGEQFF,TGTGCCAGCAGCTTAGCGCGGGGGGGTGAGCAGTTCTTC
few,.,TRBJ1-2,TRBV6-5,CASSYSGRAYYGYTF,TGTGCCAGCAGTTACTCTGGCAGGGCCTACTATGGCTACACCTTC